This T cell receptor (beta chain) was captured by sequencing in a study of blood T cell repertoires in COVID-19. Turning to the study itself: Collection of acute and convalescent COVID-19 samples took place in the United States, Italy and Spain. The analysed material was cDNA or gDNA that came from T cells, B-cell-depleted T cells, or PBMCs.

Germline assignment: CDR1 SGHTA and CDR2 FQGNSA. This CDR3 has 14 amino acids. J gave up 11 bases and V 7 bases, and 12 bases lay outside the gene matches. Per the original data handling: Counts of nucleated cells, estimated from reference gene primer amplification, were obtained. TCRdb's copy holds only in-frame clones and misses some; the assay was immunoSEQ multiplex PCR. D and trimming come from the DNA, and the V and J calls and clone size come from that table. The sample lists 200,000 to 250,000 clones, roughly 79% occurring once. Specimen: peripheral blood. The chain carries TRBV7-2 and TRBJ2-1, with 9 nucleotides matching TRBD2. This clonotype originated in a woman older than 75 with acute or convalescent COVID-19. The chain's CDR3 is CASTLIIAGGKQFF. CDR3 nucleotides: TGTGCCAGCACCCTAATAATCGCGGGAGGGAAGCAGTTCTTC. Together with reference TRBV7-2 and TRBJ2-1, the CDR3 gives the full variable domain: GAGVSQSPSNKVTEKGKDVELRCDPISGHTALYWYRQSLGQGLEFLIYFQGNSAPDKSGLPSDRFSAERTGGSVSTLTIQRTQQEDSAVYLCASTLIIAGGKQFFGPGTRLTVL.